This T cell receptor beta chain was sequenced during a study of blood T cells in healthy people across ages. General study findings and limits: Without sorted subsets, naive and antigen-experienced compartments could not be conclusively compared.

Looked up from germline, CDR1 is SEHNR and CDR2 is FQNEAQ (reference sequence). The CDR3 totals 14 residues. V lost 3 bases and J lost 4, with 11 bases in between. A second PCR of about 6 to 11 cycles used a sample-barcoded 5' primer and a J-beta primer mix. MiXCR, run by TCRdb on the 5' RACE reads, gives a single entry per CDR3 protein. This sample has approximately 800,000 distinct CDR3 sequences; 20% to 25% occur once, and the top ten carry approximately 3.7%. As regards this clonotype: The antigen remains undetermined.

These data also formed part of another study, on T cells of mothers and their children. From that study: Input to cDNA synthesis comprised all extracted RNA, at a ratio of around 1.5 ug per 15 ul. When the second PCR was run, its M1S primer added sample barcodes and 2-4 random nucleotides. Reads recorded for TCR beta CDR3 numbered over 9.5 million per mother and several million per child.

Sequencing used blood. This sequence joins TRBV7-9 and TRBJ2-3; D is perhaps TRBD1 (5 bases). The TCR comes from a boy under 18 in good health. CDR3 sequence (DNA): TGTGCCAGCAGCTTTGCAGGGTTGGCAGATACGCAGTATTTT. Translating gives CASSFAGLADTQYF.